The 31 T cell receptor beta chains below come from one sample, sequenced in a study of blood T cell repertoires in COVID-19. Some clones are missing from TCRdb's copy, which holds only in-frame ones; the method was immunoSEQ multiplex PCR. This table holds about 180,000 clones, roughly nine tenths found once. Sequenced sample: peripheral blood. The receptors stem from a woman aged 30 to 39 with active or convalescent COVID-19.

The chain couples TRBV7-2 to TRBJ1-1, with a weak D call TRBD1 (6 bases). Trimming cost V 5 bases and J 1 base, with 14 bases left between them. The CDR3 spans 15 residues. Germline CDR1 reads SGHTA; CDR2 reads FQGNSA. The CDR3 DNA sequence: TGTGCCAGCAGCACAGCCCCGGGACAGAACACTGAAGCTTTCTTT. This gives the protein CASSTAPGQNTEAFF.

This chain links TRBV10-2 with TRBJ2-3; tentative D call: TRBD1 (6 bases). CDR1 and CDR2 (germline): WSHSY, SAAADI. The CDR3 extends over 13 amino acids. V was clipped by 3 bases and J by 5 bases, with 9 bases between them. CDR3 amino acids: CASSEQGIDTQYF. CDR3 DNA: TGCGCCAGCAGTGAACAGGGAATAGATACGCAGTATTTT.

This chain connects TRBV19 to TRBJ1-1; D gene uncertain. The CDR3 extends over 16 amino acids. The V end was cut by 4 bases, the J end by 0 bases, with 15 bases between. Per the germline V gene, CDR1 is LNHDA and CDR2 is SQIVND (reference sequence). CDR3 sequence: CASSNPGMRMNTEAFF. Here the CDR3 DNA reads TGTGCCAGTAGTAACCCGGGAATGCGCATGAACACTGAAGCTTTCTTT.

The CDR3 DNA reads TGTGCCAGCAGGGGAGGTGTGGGCGACAGTAATAATTCACCCCTCCACTTT. Protein product: CASRGGVGDSNNSPLHF. This chain links TRBV11-2 with TRBJ1-6; possibly TRBD1 for D (5 bases). V lost 6 bases and J 5 bases, leaving 20 bases between the germline ends. Germline CDR1 reads SGHAT; CDR2 reads FQNNGV. This CDR3 is 17 amino acids long.

V is TRBV2 and J is TRBJ2-5; perhaps TRBD2 as D (6 bases). This CDR3 spans 15 amino acids. CDR1 is SNHLY and CDR2 is FYNNEI in the germline V gene. The V end was cut by 0 bases, the J end by 5 bases, with 13 bases between. CDR3 in amino acids: CASSEAAGYGETQYF. CDR3 coding DNA: TGTGCCAGCAGTGAAGCGGCGGGATACGGGGAGACCCAGTACTTC.

This clone has only a few counts. In DNA, the CDR3 is TGTGCCAGTAGTATTCAGGGGACAGGGGTTTCACCCCTCCACTTT. Residues: CASSIQGTGVSPLHF. This chain links TRBV19 with TRBJ1-6, with 10 positions matching TRBD1. Germline CDR1 reads LNHDA; CDR2 reads SQIVND (reference sequence). The length of the CDR3 is 15 residues. The V gene end was trimmed by 3 bases and the J gene end by 9 bases; junction bases not matched to a gene: 5.

The chain recombines TRBV25-1 with TRBJ1-5; D gene uncertain. V was clipped by 3 bases and J by 1 base, with 4 bases between them. Germline CDR1 reads MGHDK; CDR2 reads SYGVNS. This CDR3 region has 13 residues. CDR3 in DNA: TGTGCCAGCAGTGATATGAGCAATCAGCCCCAGCATTTT. It codes for CASSDMSNQPQHF.

The J gene is TRBJ2-1, the V gene TRBV4-1; D is ambiguous. The V gene lost 0 bases and the J gene lost 3 bases, with 12 bases spanning the gap. Germline CDR1 reads MGHRA; CDR2 reads YSYEKL. CDR3 length equals 16 residues. The CDR3 DNA is TGCGCCAGCAGCCAAGAACTGAGTGCCGGCTACAATGAGCAGTTCTTC. Its protein product is CASSQELSAGYNEQFF.

This chain links TRBV2 with TRBJ1-1, with 10 bases that match TRBD1. J was trimmed by 5 bases and V by 6 bases; bases with no gene match: 6. There are 14 residues in the CDR3. Germline-derived CDR1 and CDR2 are SNHLY and FYNNEI. CDR3 sequence (DNA): TGTGCCAGCAGCCGACAGGGGGCGATTACTGAAGCTTTCTTT. Translating it yields CASSRQGAITEAFF.

The table lists this clone with a count of one. The same CDR3 also results from other DNA sequences found in this sample. This sequence joins TRBV3-1 (or the pseudogene TRBV3-2) and TRBJ1-5; D gene ambiguous. Germline V gene sequence: CDR1 LGHDT, CDR2 YNNKEL (reference sequence). The CDR3 runs to 13 residues. Trimming removed 0 bases from V and 4 bases from J, with 4 bases in between. This CDR3 is CASSQDLNQPQHF. CDR3 bases: TGTGCCAGCAGCCAAGATTTAAATCAGCCCCAGCATTTT.

V is TRBV9 and J is TRBJ2-5, with 9 positions matching TRBD1. The CDR3 length is 17 residues. CDR1 and CDR2 (germline): SGDLS, YYNGEE. The V gene end was trimmed by 3 bases and the J gene end by 2 bases; junction bases not matched to a gene: 11. CDR3 nucleotides: TGTGCCAGCAGCGCAGGAACAGGGGGCAGTCATCAAGAGACCCAGTACTTC. Residues: CASSAGTGGSHQETQYF.

The V and J genes are TRBV28 and TRBJ2-7; 8 bases agree with TRBD1. V trimming: 7 bases; J trimming: 3 bases; junction bases outside the gene matches: 5. Germline values: CDR1 MDHEN, CDR2 SYDVKM. This CDR3 contains 13 residues. In DNA form, the CDR3 reads TGTGCCAGCACAGGACAGGGCGGCTACGAGCAGTACTTC. Amino acids: CASTGQGGYEQYF.

This rearrangement joins TRBV10-3 to TRBJ2-1; 8 positions agree with TRBD2. Germline CDR1 is ENHRY and CDR2 is SYGVKD. CDR3 length: 13 amino acids. The V segment lost 6 bases and the J segment 7 bases; nucleotides outside the gene matches: 5. For the CDR3, the DNA is TGTGCCATCAGCGTCGGGACTAGTAATGAGCAGTTCTTC. This sequence encodes CAISVGTSNEQFF.

This clone was seen a handful of times. V is TRBV11-2 and J is TRBJ2-1; tentatively, D is TRBD1 (5 bases). Germline V lookup: CDR1 SGHAT, CDR2 FQNNGV. V lost 1 base, J lost 0 bases, and 7 bases lay in between. This CDR3 is built from 15 residues. The CDR3 sequence: CASSLGGASYNEQFF. Written as DNA, the CDR3 is TGTGCCAGCAGCTTAGGTGGGGCCTCCTACAATGAGCAGTTCTTC.

The chain combines TRBV5-1 with TRBJ1-1; D not resolved. V lost 4 bases and J lost 1, with 8 bases in between. The germline V gene has CDR1 SGHRS and CDR2 YFSETQ. The CDR3 sequence is 13 residues long. CDR3 nucleotide sequence: TGCGCCAGCAGCCCCCAACAGAACACTGAAGCTTTCTTT. Translated: CASSPQQNTEAFF.

The chain recombines TRBV5-1 with TRBJ2-5, with TRBD2 matching over 7 bases. CDR3 length: 15 amino acids. Germline V gene lookup returns CDR1 SGHRS and CDR2 YFSETQ. Trimming cost V 4 bases and J 0 bases; bases outside gene matches: 6. The CDR3 DNA reads as TGCGCCAGCAGCAGGGGAGGGCAGTACCAAGAGACCCAGTACTTC. This sequence encodes CASSRGGQYQETQYF.

The rearrangement joins TRBV7-9 to TRBJ1-1; the D gene is possibly TRBD1 (5 bases). Germline-derived CDR1 and CDR2 are SEHNR and FQNEAQ (reference sequence). This CDR3 contains 14 residues. The germline V and J ends were trimmed by 7 bases and 3 bases, with 15 bases remaining between them. CDR3 region: CASTKVGGDTEAFF. CDR3 DNA sequence: TGTGCCAGCACCAAGGTCGGGGGGGACACTGAAGCTTTCTTT.

The chain uses TRBV7-2 and TRBJ2-5; 8 positions match TRBD1. Germline trimming cut 5 bases from V and 5 bases from J; bases unmatched to any gene: 4. The CDR3 is 13 residues long. The germline V gene has CDR1 SGHTA and CDR2 FQGNSA. The CDR3 is CASSKQGEETQYF. Here the CDR3 DNA reads TGTGCCAGCAGCAAACAGGGGGAGGAGACCCAGTACTTC.

The V call is TRBV14, the J call TRBJ1-4; TRBD1 might be the D (5 bases). The V end was cut by 4 bases, the J end by 3 bases, with 12 bases between. This CDR3 is 15 amino acids long. Germline V gene lookup returns CDR1 SGHDN and CDR2 FVKESK. In DNA form, the CDR3 reads TGTGCCAGCAGCCCCCCAGGGAGGGCTAATGAAAAACTGTTTTTT. Translating gives CASSPPGRANEKLFF.

The genes are TRBV4-1 and TRBJ2-5; 8 nucleotides line up with TRBD1. CDR1 MGHRA and CDR2 YSYEKL come from the germline V gene. The CDR3 spans 15 residues. With 5 bases clipped from V and 5 bases from J, the junction kept 10 bases outside the gene matches. This CDR3 reads CASSENAGGWETQYF. The CDR3, as DNA: TGCGCCAGCAGCGAAAACGCAGGGGGCTGGGAGACCCAGTACTTC.

Written as DNA, the CDR3 is TGTGCCAGTACGGGGGACAGTTATAGCAATCAGCCCCAGCATTTT. This sequence encodes CASTGDSYSNQPQHF. The gene calls are TRBV19 and TRBJ1-5; 7 bases map to TRBD1. The J segment lost 0 bases and the V segment lost 7 bases, leaving 6 bases of the junction unmatched. CDR3 length: 15 amino acids. Germline-derived CDR1 and CDR2 are LNHDA and SQIVND (reference sequence). Drawing the rest from reference TRBV19 and TRBJ1-5, the complete variable domain is DGGITQSPKYLFRKEGQNVTLSCEQNLNHDAMYWYRQDPGQGLRLIYYSQIVNDFQKGDIAEGYSVSREKKESFPLTVTSAQKNPTAFYLCASTGDSYSNQPQHFGDGTRLSIL.

The rearrangement uses TRBV12-5 and TRBJ1-1; D remains ambiguous. With 1 base removed from V and 7 bases from J, the gap between germline ends came to 7 bases. Germline values: CDR1 LGHNT, CDR2 FRNRAP. CDR3 length: 12 residues. The CDR3 reads CASGLAGNEAFF. The CDR3 coding sequence is TGTGCTAGTGGTTTGGCCGGGAATGAAGCTTTCTTT.

The chain joins TRBV27 to TRBJ2-5; perhaps TRBD1 as D (6 bases). The V and J ends lost 5 bases and 4 bases respectively, with 20 bases between them. Germline CDR1 is MNHEY and CDR2 is SMNVEV (reference sequence). The CDR3 has 16 amino acids. CDR3 DNA: TGTGCCAGCAGTCCGCTAGGGGGAACTGTGGGAGAGACCCAGTACTTC. Amino acids: CASSPLGGTVGETQYF.

The rearrangement links TRBV14 to TRBJ1-2; tentatively, D is TRBD1 (5 bases). V shed 4 bases and J shed 4 bases, with 19 bases lying between them. CDR1 and CDR2 (germline): SGHDN, FVKESK. The CDR3 loop spans 16 amino acids. CDR3 in amino acids: CASSPLAGRAAYGYTF. CDR3 in DNA: TGTGCCAGCAGCCCCTTGGCCGGCAGGGCAGCCTATGGCTACACCTTC. The full variable domain, completed using reference TRBV14 and TRBJ1-2, is EAGVTQFPSHSVIEKGQTVTLRCDPISGHDNLYWYRRVMGKEIKFLLHFVKESKQDESGMPNNRFLAERTGGTYSTLKVQPAELEDSGVYFCASSPLAGRAAYGYTFGSGTRLTVV.

CDR3 sequence: CASSMGTGGPYNEQFF. The CDR3 DNA follows: TGTGCCAGTAGTATGGGTACCGGGGGACCCTACAATGAGCAGTTCTTC. The chain has TRBV19 and TRBJ2-1, with a tentative D call TRBD2 (6 bases). V was clipped by 3 bases and J by 2 bases, with 14 bases between them. The V gene's germline CDR1 is LNHDA and CDR2 SQIVND (reference sequence). This CDR3 comprises 16 residues.

The chain has TRBV28 and TRBJ2-7, with 9 bases fitting TRBD1. The V gene end was trimmed by 5 bases and the J gene end by 5 bases; junction bases not matched to a gene: 10. This CDR3 spans 15 amino acids. Germline loops: CDR1 MDHEN, CDR2 SYDVKM. As DNA, the CDR3 is TGTGCCAGCAGTACAGCCGGGACAGGGATCCACGAGCAGTACTTC. Its translation is CASSTAGTGIHEQYF.

This chain connects TRBV28 to TRBJ2-1; a weak D match, TRBD1 (6 bases). This CDR3 comprises 16 residues. V was clipped by 6 bases and J by 0 bases, with 15 bases between them. Germline V gene sequence: CDR1 MDHEN, CDR2 SYDVKM. The CDR3 DNA follows: TGTGCCAGCAGGGGGGCCGGAGCGAACTCCTACAATGAGCAGTTCTTC. Residues: CASRGAGANSYNEQFF.

This chain uses TRBV19 with TRBJ1-3; no reliable D call. This CDR3 is 15 amino acids long. Deletions cut 9 bases from V and 4 bases from J, with 19 bases between. Germline CDR1 and CDR2: LNHDA and SQIVND (reference sequence). The CDR3: CASRAAATVGNTIYF. The CDR3 DNA reads TGTGCCAGCAGAGCCGCAGCGACGGTGGGAAACACCATATATTTT. Filled out from reference TRBV19 and TRBJ1-3, the complete variable domain reads DGGITQSPKYLFRKEGQNVTLSCEQNLNHDAMYWYRQDPGQGLRLIYYSQIVNDFQKGDIAEGYSVSREKKESFPLTVTSAQKNPTAFYLCASRAAATVGNTIYFGEGSWLTVV.

The V call is TRBV27, the J call TRBJ1-2; 8 nucleotides agree with TRBD1. V lost 6 bases, J lost 4 bases, and 7 bases stayed unmatched. The CDR3 is made up of 14 amino acids. CDR1 is MNHEY and CDR2 is SMNVEV in the germline V gene (reference sequence). CDR3 region: CASRSRTGPYGYTF. The CDR3 DNA reads TGTGCCAGCAGGTCCCGGACAGGGCCCTATGGCTACACCTTC.

The V gene is TRBV29-1, the J gene TRBJ1-1, with 7 positions matching TRBD1. Trimming took 0 bases from V and 2 from J; bases not matched to a gene: 6. CDR3 length equals 15 residues. The germline V gene encodes CDR1 SQVTM and CDR2 ANQGSEA. The CDR3, as DNA: TGCAGCGTTGAAGATCTCGGGACAGTTAACACTGAAGCTTTCTTT. The encoded protein is CSVEDLGTVNTEAFF.

The chain combines TRBV19 with TRBJ1-1; D not resolved. CDR3 length equals 12 residues. V was shortened by 4 bases and J by 1 base, with 4 bases between the two germline ends. The germline V gene encodes CDR1 LNHDA and CDR2 SQIVND (reference sequence). The DNA of the CDR3 is TGTGCCAGTAGTAACGGGAACACTGAAGCTTTCTTT. Protein: CASSNGNTEAFF.